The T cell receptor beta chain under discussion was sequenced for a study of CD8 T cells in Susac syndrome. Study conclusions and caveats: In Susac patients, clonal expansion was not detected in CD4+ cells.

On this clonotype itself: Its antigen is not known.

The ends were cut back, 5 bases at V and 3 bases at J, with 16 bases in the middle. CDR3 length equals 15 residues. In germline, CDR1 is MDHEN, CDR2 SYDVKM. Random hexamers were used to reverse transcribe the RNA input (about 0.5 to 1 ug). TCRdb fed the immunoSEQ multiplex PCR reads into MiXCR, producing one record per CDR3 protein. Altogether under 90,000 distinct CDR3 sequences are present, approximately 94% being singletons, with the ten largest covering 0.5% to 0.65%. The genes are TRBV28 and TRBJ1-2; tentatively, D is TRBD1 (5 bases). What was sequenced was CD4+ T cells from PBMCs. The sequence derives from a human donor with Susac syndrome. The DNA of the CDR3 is TGTGCCAGCAGTCCCAAGGCAGGGAAGGACTATGGCTACACCTTC. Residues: CASSPKAGKDYGYTF.